This TCR beta chain was profiled in a study of blood T cell repertoires in COVID-19. Across the whole study: Samples of COVID-19 (acute and convalescent) were obtained from the United States, Italy and Spain. Sources were T cells, B-cell-depleted T cells, or PBMCs; the material itself was cDNA or gDNA.

Per the original methods: Reference gene primer amplification gave nucleated cell count estimates. Generated by immunoSEQ multiplex PCR, the TCRdb table keeps only in-frame clones and is missing some. V, J and clone size were drawn from that table, and D and trimming were deduced from the DNA. The sample gives about 83,000 clones, about 70% of which show up once; roughly a fifth is in the top ten. CDR3 length equals 12 residues. The V end lost 0 bases, the J end lost 5 bases, and 6 bases lay between the germline ends. Looked up from germline, CDR1 is SGHRS and CDR2 is YFSETQ. This rearrangement joins TRBV5-1 to TRBJ2-7; possible D gene TRBD1, 5 bases. The sequence was obtained from a woman at least 80 years old with active or convalescent COVID-19. The sequenced sample consisted of peripheral blood. The CDR3 spells CASSLGGHEQYF. The CDR3 DNA follows: TGCGCCAGCAGCTTGGGGGGCCACGAGCAGTACTTC.